This entry concerns a single TCR beta chain. Antigen: not known. This sample was taken from a study of cytomegalovirus exposure and HLA in healthy donors. Study-wide results and caveats: Earlier analysis yielded a pattern in which most TCR beta V segments were productive about 90% or about 30% of the time.

CDR3 length: 13 amino acids. V shed 6 bases, J shed 3 bases, and the junction held 4 bases outside the gene matches. The germline V gene encodes CDR1 SGHAT and CDR2 FQDESV (reference sequence). Researchers ran the PCR with 60 Vbeta and 13 Jbeta primers. Sequencing used immunoSEQ multiplex PCR; TCRdb keeps in-frame clones, though not all of them. The profile covers about 170,000 clones, with roughly 84% appearing a single time and 0.35% to 0.45% taken by the ten largest. The receptor's source is a boy younger than 10 in good health and CMV-seronegative. The sample consisted of PBMCs. The chain carries TRBV11-1 and TRBJ1-2; 7 nucleotides agree with TRBD1. As DNA, the CDR3 is TGTGCCAGCAGACCGACAGGGTACTATGGCTACACCTTC. Its translation: CASRPTGYYGYTF.